The next 18 T cell receptor beta chains were all read from a single sample in a study of regulatory T cells in long-lasting Graves disease. Time point indicated: newly diagnosed GD, antithyroid drugs for less than 3 months. RNA from PBMCs was the source of the TCR library. Researchers made TCR beta libraries by using iRepertoire HTBI primers and running Arm-PCR on CDR3 regions. From the multiplex PCR reads, TCRdb called clonotypes with MiXCR, one entry per CDR3 protein. There are hundreds of thousands of distinct CDR3 sequences in the sample; 15% to 19% occur only once, and about a fifth lies in the top ten. The source material was peripheral blood mononuclear cells (PBMCs), sampled at new diagnosis, from a patient treated with antithyroid drugs. The source is a female donor with Graves disease.

This clonotype was detected ten times or more. V usage is TRBV18 and J usage is TRBJ1-1, with D unresolved. CDR1 KGHSH and CDR2 LQKENI come from the germline V gene. CDR3 size: 13 residues. The V gene lost 8 bases and the J gene lost 0 bases, with 10 bases spanning the gap. DNA of the CDR3: TGTGCCAGCAGCCCAGGACTGAACACTGAAGCTTTCTTT. This codes for CASSPGLNTEAFF.

This clonotype appeared many times. V gene TRBV7-9 combines with J gene TRBJ1-1, with a weak D call TRBD1 (5 bases). This CDR3 spans 15 amino acids. V was cut by 6 bases and J by 3 bases, with 17 bases left in between. Germline CDR1 reads SEHNR; CDR2 reads FQNEAQ (reference sequence). The CDR3 is CASSPQGLQYTEAFF. Written as DNA, the CDR3 is TGTGCCAGCAGTCCTCAGGGTTTACAGTACACTGAAGCTTTCTTT. Variable domain in full (rest from reference TRBV7-9 and TRBJ1-1): DTGVSQNPRHKITKRGQNVTFRCDPISEHNRLYWYRQTLGQGPEFLTYFQNEAQLEKSRLLSDRFSAERPKGSFSTLEIQRTEQGDSAMYLCASSPQGLQYTEAFFGQGTRLTVV.

The chain combines TRBV7-2 with TRBJ1-2; possible D gene TRBD1, 6 bases. This CDR3 spans 17 amino acids. Per the germline V gene, CDR1 is SGHTA and CDR2 is FQGNSA. V shed 5 bases and J shed 2 bases, with 21 bases lying between them. CDR3 sequence (DNA): TGTGCCAGCAGCGCGCAACTCTTACCTACAGGGAACTATGGCTACACCTTC. It encodes CASSAQLLPTGNYGYTF. The full variable domain, with the rest looked up from reference TRBV7-2 and TRBJ1-2, is GAGVSQSPSNKVTEKGKDVELRCDPISGHTALYWYRQSLGQGLEFLIYFQGNSAPDKSGLPSDRFSAERTGGSVSTLTIQRTQQEDSAVYLCASSAQLLPTGNYGYTFGSGTRLTVV.

This clonotype was counted at least ten times. The rearrangement uses TRBV7-9 and TRBJ2-1; 10 bases are shared with TRBD2. Germline CDR1 SEHNR, CDR2 FQNEAQ (reference sequence). This CDR3 comprises 15 residues. The V gene end was trimmed by 6 bases and the J gene end by 8 bases; junction bases not matched to a gene: 10. CDR3 region: CASRPQRGGGDEQFF. CDR3 DNA sequence: TGTGCCAGCAGACCACAGCGGGGGGGCGGCGATGAGCAGTTCTTC.

This clonotype has a count of ten or more. The rearrangement links TRBV12-3 or TRBV12-4 to TRBJ2-7, with D possibly matching TRBD2 (6 bases). Trimming stripped 2 bases from V and 6 bases from J, with 14 bases between. The CDR3 extends over 14 amino acids. Here the CDR3 DNA reads TGTGCCAGCAGTTTATCGCGGCTGGGGGGCGAGCAGTACTTC. It translates to CASSLSRLGGEQYF.

V gene TRBV9 combines with J gene TRBJ1-2, with D uncertain. There are 15 residues in the CDR3. Germline values: CDR1 SGDLS, CDR2 YYNGEE. Trimming left V 0 bases short and J 7 bases short, with 16 bases between. The DNA of the CDR3 is TGTGCCAGCAGCGTAGCTGAAGGGAGCCGAAGTGGCTACACCTTC. It translates to CASSVAEGSRSGYTF.

This clonotype was observed at least ten times. The chain combines TRBV9 with TRBJ2-1; maybe TRBD2 (5 bases). Germline CDR1 and CDR2: SGDLS and YYNGEE. V lost 4 bases, J lost 2 bases, and 13 bases lay in between. The CDR3 totals 15 residues. The CDR3 here is CASSPLGVAYNEQFF. The CDR3 region has the DNA TGTGCCAGCAGCCCTTTGGGAGTCGCCTACAATGAGCAGTTCTTC.

This clonotype was seen more than once but under ten times. The rearrangement uses TRBV10-3 and TRBJ1-2; D is uncertain. V dropped 3 bases and J dropped 4 bases, with 6 bases sitting between them. CDR3 length equals 12 residues. CDR1 and CDR2 (germline): ENHRY, SYGVKD. CDR3 region: CAISDGPYGYTF. CDR3 in DNA: TGTGCCATCAGTGACGGACCCTATGGCTACACCTTC.

The chain joins TRBV7-9 to TRBJ2-6; D ambiguous. The V end lost 5 bases, the J end lost 4 bases, and 6 bases lay between the germline ends. The CDR3 length is 13 residues. Germline V gene lookup returns CDR1 SEHNR and CDR2 FQNEAQ (reference sequence). The CDR3 reads CASSPRGANVLTF. CDR3 nucleotide sequence: TGTGCCAGCAGCCCCCGGGGGGCCAACGTCCTGACTTTC.

Ten or more counts support this clonotype. This chain links TRBV10-2 with TRBJ2-1; 8 nucleotides align to TRBD2. The CDR3 is 16 amino acids. Germline CDR1 WSHSY, CDR2 SAAADI. V trimming: 6 bases; J trimming: 8 bases; junction bases outside the gene matches: 15. The CDR3 spells CASSPRRGAGVDEQFF. The CDR3 bases are TGCGCCAGCAGCCCACGAAGGGGAGCGGGAGTTGATGAGCAGTTCTTC.

This clonotype showed up just a few times. The chain recombines TRBV9 with TRBJ1-3; D possibly corresponds to TRBD1 (5 bases). This CDR3 has 15 amino acids. Trimming took 0 bases from V and 4 from J, leaving 11 bases between them. Germline V gives CDR1 SGDLS, CDR2 YYNGEE. The CDR3 protein is CASSVAVGGGNTIYF. CDR3 sequence (DNA): TGTGCCAGCAGCGTAGCCGTTGGGGGAGGAAACACCATATATTTT.

This chain connects TRBV14 to TRBJ2-7, with no clear D. Trimming took 0 bases from V and 3 from J, leaving 9 bases between them. Germline assignment: CDR1 SGHDN and CDR2 FVKESK. The CDR3 covers 14 residues. CDR3 protein: CASSQDLGSYEQYF. The CDR3 nucleotides read TGTGCCAGCAGCCAAGATCTCGGCAGCTACGAGCAGTACTTC.

V is TRBV13 and J is TRBJ2-7; 7 nucleotides align to TRBD1. This CDR3 has 14 residues. Germline V lookup: CDR1 PRHDT, CDR2 FYEKMQ (reference sequence). With V trimmed by 3 bases and J by 4 bases, 6 bases remained unmatched. The DNA of the CDR3 is TGTGCCAGCAGCTTGGGGACAGATGATTACGAGCAGTACTTC. As protein: CASSLGTDDYEQYF.

This clonotype occurred many times. The CDR3 coding sequence is TGTGCCAGCAGCTTAGTGGGGGGAGGCCTGACTGAGACCCAGTACTTC. Translated: CASSLVGGGLTETQYF. V is TRBV7-2 and J is TRBJ2-5, with a weak D call TRBD2 (6 bases). The CDR3 spans 16 residues. V lost 1 base to trimming and J lost 5 bases, with 17 bases between them. In germline, CDR1 is SGHTA, CDR2 FQGNSA.

This rearrangement joins TRBV9 to TRBJ2-2, with 7 bases identical to TRBD2. The CDR3 covers 16 residues. Germline loops: CDR1 SGDLS, CDR2 YYNGEE. V shed 0 bases, J shed 7 bases, and the junction held 9 bases outside the gene matches. The CDR3 loop reads CASSVDGGSNYGELFF. The CDR3 DNA sequence: TGTGCCAGCAGCGTAGATGGCGGGAGTAATTACGGGGAGCTGTTTTTT.

This clonotype was counted many times. The rearrangement joins TRBV9 to TRBJ2-3; tentative D call: TRBD2 (5 bases). Per the germline V gene, CDR1 is SGDLS and CDR2 is YYNGEE. Trimming took off 1 base at V and 3 bases at J, with 12 bases between the two ends. The CDR3 runs to 15 residues. CDR3 region: CASSVRGRGTDTQYF. CDR3 nucleotides: TGTGCCAGCAGCGTACGGGGTCGAGGAACAGATACGCAGTATTTT.

This clonotype has at least ten counts. The J gene is TRBJ2-1, the V gene TRBV7-3; a possible D gene is TRBD1 (6 bases). The CDR3 is 14 residues long. CDR1 SGHTA and CDR2 FQGTGA come from the germline V gene. V lost 3 bases and J 8 bases, leaving 14 bases between the germline ends. The chain's CDR3 is CASSFRQVSDEQFF. The CDR3 DNA sequence: TGTGCCAGCAGCTTCCGACAGGTCTCTGATGAGCAGTTCTTC.

This clonotype was detected only a few times. CDR3 residues: CASRGWDRGVLWTEAFF. In nucleotides, the CDR3 is TGTGCCAGCAGGGGATGGGACAGGGGGGTTTTATGGACTGAAGCTTTCTTT. The chain joins TRBV12-3 or TRBV12-4 to TRBJ1-1; 11 nucleotides match TRBD1. The CDR3 is 17 amino acids. V was clipped by 6 bases and J by 5 bases; unmatched bases: 14.